This T cell receptor beta chain emerged from a study of metastatic and nonmetastatic thyroid tumors (TCRdb year 2020). About the investigation overall: Repertoires were compared across peripheral blood and tumor or nodule tissue samples from malignant and benign thyroid patients.

The CDR3 runs 13 amino acids, cysteine and phenylalanine included. The entry retains the CDR3 DNA only, 39 bases that are in frame from base 1. CDR1 is given as KGHSH and CDR2 as LQKENI, both from the germline V gene. V and J are truncated by 1 base and 6 bases respectively, leaving an intervening sequence of 9 bases. Results the study describes overall, beyond this receptor: In both blood and tumor samples, TCR beta diversity was reported to be significantly higher in malignant tumors than in benign nodules.

The library was generated by PCR. For sequencing, an Illumina HiSeq 4000 was employed. High-throughput sequencing was used to profile the CDR3 region of the TCR beta-chain in every patient. The published analysis was carried out like this. The researchers built a classifier to tell apart papillary thyroid cancer patients with distant metastasis, based on CDR3 differences among clinicopathological groups. The Shannon index was used to assess repertoire diversity, and the Morisita-Horn index was used to assess tumor-blood repertoire similarity. TCRdb reprocessing: public reads trimmed at Q25 with fastp, clones called with MiXCR, in-frame beta chains kept. TCRdb's processing, not the authors' own work, is the source of the V and J calls. For this sample there are 35,000 to 50,000 clones; less than 20% appear just once. The ten largest clones capture roughly 9.8% of the sample. This clone was recorded at least ten times. It has no known antigen specificity. No much larger clone exists at a distance of one base, and base qualities are not known.

None of the patients had been given any treatment before thyroid surgery. Using T-cell receptor beta sequencing, the researchers looked back retrospectively at clinical samples from patients, gathered between about 2011 and 2019. The V and J segments used are TRBV18 and TRBJ1-2; the D region possibly corresponds to TRBD1 (5 bases align). Sequences were obtained from tumor tissue. The TCR was taken from a female donor with papillary thyroid cancer or a benign thyroid nodule (not recorded which). Some clones in this sample may be carry-over from other donors' samples. The DNA sequence reads TGTGCCAGCTCACCACGAACAGGCGATGGCTACACCTTC. It specifies CASSPRTGDGYTF.